What follows are 18 T cell receptor beta chains derived from one specimen sequenced in a study of blood T cell repertoires in COVID-19. Assay: immunoSEQ multiplex PCR; the TCRdb copy retains only in-frame clones and omits some. The sample contains approximately 140,000 clones, 87% of which appear only once. The sequenced sample was PBMCs or T cells enriched from blood (not recorded which). Every receptor here comes from a woman in her thirties or forties who had been exposed to COVID-19.

The chain joins TRBV5-1 to TRBJ2-2, with TRBD2 matching 10 bases. Germline V gives CDR1 SGHRS, CDR2 YFSETQ. This CDR3 is 14 amino acids long. Germline trimming cut 6 bases from V and 4 bases from J; bases unmatched to any gene: 3. The chain's CDR3 is CASTRLAGTGELFF. The DNA of the CDR3 is TGCGCCAGCACAAGACTAGCGGGCACCGGGGAGCTGTTTTTT. The full variable domain, completed using reference TRBV5-1 and TRBJ2-2, is KAGVTQTPRYLIKTRGQQVTLSCSPISGHRSVSWYQQTPGQGLQFLFEYFSETQRNKGNFPGRFSGRQFSNSRSEMNVSTLELGDSALYLCASTRLAGTGELFFGEGSRLTVL.

The rearrangement uses TRBV19 and TRBJ2-1, with TRBD2 matching 10 bases. CDR1 is LNHDA and CDR2 is SQIVND in the germline V gene (reference sequence). V shed 4 bases, J shed 6 bases, and the junction held 6 bases outside the gene matches. The CDR3 consists of 15 residues. CDR3 residues: CASSTTSGASNEQFF. In DNA form, the CDR3 reads TGTGCCAGTAGTACCACTAGCGGGGCCTCCAATGAGCAGTTCTTC.

This clone came up once. The rearrangement uses TRBV5-6 and TRBJ2-1, with 8 nucleotides matching TRBD1. CDR1 is SGHDT and CDR2 is YYEEEE in the germline V gene. This CDR3 spans 15 amino acids. The V gene end was trimmed by 2 bases and the J gene end by 6 bases; junction bases not matched to a gene: 7. The CDR3 nucleotides are TGTGCCAGCAGCTTTCGCCAGGGGGCCGTCAATGAGCAGTTCTTC. Translated: CASSFRQGAVNEQFF.

The J gene is TRBJ2-7, the V gene TRBV7-2; TRBD2 matches 8 bases. The germline V gene has CDR1 SGHTA and CDR2 FQGNSA. V lost 2 bases to trimming and J lost 0 bases; unmatched junction nucleotides: 9. This CDR3 has 17 residues. CDR3 DNA: TGTGCCAGCAGCTTATTTAAAGGAGCGGGGGCCTCCTACGAGCAGTACTTC. Translation: CASSLFKGAGASYEQYF.

The chain recombines TRBV3-1 (or the pseudogene TRBV3-2) with TRBJ2-1, with 14 bases that match TRBD2. The CDR3 covers 23 residues. From germline, CDR1 is LGHDT and CDR2 YNNKEL (reference sequence). J gave up 1 base and V 4 bases, and 21 bases lay outside the gene matches. The CDR3 nucleotides are TGTGCCAGCAGCCCGCTGTGGGATCTATCGACTAGCGGGAGGGCGGGGTCCTACAATGAGCAGTTCTTC. Its translation: CASSPLWDLSTSGRAGSYNEQFF.

The V and J genes are TRBV2 and TRBJ2-7; 9 nucleotides agree with TRBD2. Germline lookup yields CDR1 SNHLY and CDR2 FYNNEI. The V gene end was trimmed by 6 bases and the J gene end by 3 bases; junction bases not matched to a gene: 12. The CDR3 extends over 16 amino acids. DNA for the CDR3: TGTGCCAGCAGGCCTAGCGGGGCCGGCTGGGGCTACGAGCAGTACTTC. Its protein is CASRPSGAGWGYEQYF.

The chain uses TRBV6-4 and TRBJ1-5; TRBD1 matches at 8 bases. The germline V gene has CDR1 MRHNA and CDR2 SNTAGT. V lost 6 bases to trimming and J lost 6 bases; unmatched junction nucleotides: 4. This CDR3 contains 13 residues. For the CDR3, the DNA is TGTGCCAGCAGCACAGGGGGTGGTCAGCCCCAGCATTTT. It codes for CASSTGGGQPQHF.

This chain uses TRBV28 with TRBJ1-5; possibly TRBD1 for D (5 bases). CDR1 is MDHEN, CDR2 SYDVKM, per germline. V lost 5 bases and J lost 2, with 10 bases in between. This CDR3 contains 14 residues. This chain's CDR3 is CASSRTGRNQPQHF. CDR3 sequence (DNA): TGTGCCAGCAGTCGAACAGGACGCAATCAGCCCCAGCATTTT.

This sequence joins TRBV29-1 and TRBJ2-2; 7 nucleotides align to TRBD1. Looked up from germline, CDR1 is SQVTM and CDR2 is ANQGSEA. This CDR3 spans 15 amino acids. J gave up 3 bases and V 6 bases, and 10 bases lay outside the gene matches. The CDR3 DNA follows: TGCAGCGTCCGGATCACAGGGGCGTACACCGGGGAGCTGTTTTTT. Residues: CSVRITGAYTGELFF.

The V and J genes are TRBV5-4 and TRBJ1-2; D remains unclear. The germline CDR1 and CDR2 sequences are SGHNT and YYREEE (reference sequence). Trimming removed 0 bases from V and 8 bases from J, with 8 bases in between. The CDR3 has 12 amino acids. The CDR3 sequence is CASSLVQTGYTF. CDR3 in DNA: TGTGCCAGCAGCTTGGTACAGACGGGCTACACCTTC.

V and J are TRBV10-2 and TRBJ2-2, with TRBD2 matching 7 bases. The CDR3 runs to 17 residues. The germline V gene has CDR1 WSHSY and CDR2 SAAADI. Trimming removed 7 bases from V and 4 bases from J; junction bases left unmatched: 15. CDR3 DNA sequence: TGCGCCAGCACCAACGGCGTAGGGCGGGAGCGCACCGGGGAGCTGTTTTTT. Its protein product is CASTNGVGRERTGELFF.

V gene TRBV18 combines with J gene TRBJ1-1; 8 positions match TRBD1. After removal of 5 bases from V and 1 base from J, the junction contained 6 bases not matched to a gene. The CDR3 length is 15 residues. Looked up from germline, CDR1 is KGHSH and CDR2 is LQKENI. DNA of the CDR3: TGTGCCAGCTCATCAGGACAGGGTCAGAACACTGAAGCTTTCTTT. Translated: CASSSGQGQNTEAFF.

This clone was recorded only once. V and J are TRBV9 and TRBJ2-5; D gene ambiguous. With 0 bases removed from V and 1 base from J, the gap between germline ends came to 7 bases. Germline V CDR1 and CDR2: SGDLS, YYNGEE. The CDR3 is 14 amino acids. CDR3 bases: TGTGCCAGCAGCGTAGCGCCTAGCCAAGAGACCCAGTACTTC. Residues: CASSVAPSQETQYF.

This clone appeared a few times. V gene TRBV5-4 combines with J gene TRBJ2-3, with 9 bases lining up with TRBD2. The CDR3 spans 16 residues. CDR1 is SGHNT, CDR2 YYREEE, per germline (reference sequence). Trimming at V came to 1 base and at J to 2 bases, leaving 5 bases not matched to a gene. The CDR3 sequence is CASSLFIAGATDTQYF. The CDR3 DNA follows: TGTGCCAGCAGCTTGTTTATAGCGGGAGCCACAGATACGCAGTATTTT.

The CDR3 protein is CATSEGGGVRMDQPQHF. The CDR3 DNA follows: TGTGCCACCAGTGAAGGGGGCGGAGTAAGGATGGATCAGCCCCAGCATTTT. V usage is TRBV24-1 and J usage is TRBJ1-5; 7 positions agree with TRBD1. The germline V gene encodes CDR1 KGHDR and CDR2 SFDVKD. The V segment lost 4 bases and the J segment 5 bases; nucleotides outside the gene matches: 13. CDR3 length: 17 amino acids.

This chain connects TRBV7-6 to TRBJ2-5; 7 nucleotides agree with TRBD1. Germline-derived CDR1 and CDR2 are SGHVS and FNYEAQ. The junction had 7 bases not matched to a gene; V was cut back by 1 base and J by 5 bases. CDR3 length: 15 amino acids. CDR3 loop: CASSLVTGERETQYF. CDR3 in DNA: TGTGCCAGCAGCTTAGTCACAGGGGAGCGGGAGACCCAGTACTTC.

This chain joins TRBV9 and TRBJ1-3; no definite D call. CDR1 and CDR2 (germline): SGDLS, YYNGEE. The ends were cut back, 0 bases at V and 2 bases at J, with 6 bases in the middle. The CDR3 spans 14 residues. The CDR3 coding sequence is TGTGCCAGCAGCGTAGAGCCGGCTGGAAACACCATATATTTT. Translation: CASSVEPAGNTIYF.

The rearrangement joins TRBV12-3 or TRBV12-4 to TRBJ1-2; D unresolved. This CDR3 is 11 amino acids long. The germline V and J ends were trimmed by 3 bases and 7 bases, with 6 bases remaining between them. The CDR3 bases are TGTGCCAGCAGTTTCGGGTCTGGCTACACCTTC. It translates to CASSFGSGYTF.